This T cell receptor (beta chain) was identified in a study of cytomegalovirus exposure and HLA in healthy donors. The overall study: A previous analysis identified approximately 110 million unique TCR beta sequences derived from around 200 million T cells. Overall study findings and caveats: In a later analysis, TCR association rates varied by HLA locus: DRB1 most, HLA-C fewest. Per a later analysis, fewer than 20,000 TCR beta sequences showed association with HLA alleles at 0.05 false discovery rate.

Germline-derived CDR1 and CDR2 are LNHDA and SQIVND (reference sequence). V was shortened by 1 base and J by 2 bases, with 12 bases between the two germline ends. The CDR3 runs 15 residues. Points on this clone: The antigen is undetermined.

The PCR employed 60 Vbeta primers together with 13 Jbeta primers. Assay: immunoSEQ multiplex PCR; the TCRdb copy retains only in-frame clones and omits some. The sample gives some 130,000 clones, approximately 61% of which show up once; 1.5% to 2% is in the top ten. The chain uses TRBV19 and TRBJ2-7; a possible D gene is TRBD2 (5 bases). The clonotype was recovered from a man younger than 40 in good health and CMV-seropositive. What was sequenced was PBMCs. CDR3 amino acids: CASSIGTAGTYEQYF. In DNA, the CDR3 is TGTGCCAGTAGTATAGGGACTGCCGGGACCTACGAGCAGTACTTC.